This T cell receptor (beta chain) was recovered during a study of blood T cell repertoires in COVID-19. Study context: The origin of the acute and convalescent COVID-19 samples was the United States, Italy and Spain. Sources were T cells, B-cell-depleted T cells, or PBMCs; the material itself was cDNA or gDNA.

The CDR3 is 13 amino acids. Germline V CDR1 and CDR2: MNHEY, SMNVEV (reference sequence). Trimming left V 6 bases short and J 0 bases short, with 7 bases between. Assay used: immunoSEQ multiplex PCR; TCRdb lists only in-frame clones, some missing. The sample lists around 63,000 clones; around 87% were seen once. This sequence joins TRBV27 and TRBJ2-3, with a tentative D call TRBD2 (6 bases). Sequencing input: peripheral blood. The source of this sequence is a man between 60 and 75 years old with acute or convalescent COVID-19. CDR3 region: CASRRGSTDTQYF. The DNA of the CDR3 is TGTGCCAGCAGACGGGGGAGCACAGATACGCAGTATTTT.